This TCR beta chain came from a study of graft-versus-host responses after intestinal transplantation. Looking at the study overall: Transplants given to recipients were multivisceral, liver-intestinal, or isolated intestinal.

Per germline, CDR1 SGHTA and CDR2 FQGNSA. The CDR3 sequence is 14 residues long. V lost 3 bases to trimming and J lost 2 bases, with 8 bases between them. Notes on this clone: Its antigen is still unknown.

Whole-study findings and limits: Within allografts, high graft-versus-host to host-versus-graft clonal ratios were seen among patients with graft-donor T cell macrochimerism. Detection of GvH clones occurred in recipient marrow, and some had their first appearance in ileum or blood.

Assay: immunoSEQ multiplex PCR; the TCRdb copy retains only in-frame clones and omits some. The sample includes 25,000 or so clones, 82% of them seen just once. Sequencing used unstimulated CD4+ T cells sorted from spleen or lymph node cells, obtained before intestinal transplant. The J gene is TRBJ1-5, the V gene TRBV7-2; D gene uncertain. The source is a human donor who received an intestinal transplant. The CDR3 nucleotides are TGTGCCAGCAGCTTGCAGTGGGGCAATCAGCCCCAGCATTTT. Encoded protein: CASSLQWGNQPQHF.